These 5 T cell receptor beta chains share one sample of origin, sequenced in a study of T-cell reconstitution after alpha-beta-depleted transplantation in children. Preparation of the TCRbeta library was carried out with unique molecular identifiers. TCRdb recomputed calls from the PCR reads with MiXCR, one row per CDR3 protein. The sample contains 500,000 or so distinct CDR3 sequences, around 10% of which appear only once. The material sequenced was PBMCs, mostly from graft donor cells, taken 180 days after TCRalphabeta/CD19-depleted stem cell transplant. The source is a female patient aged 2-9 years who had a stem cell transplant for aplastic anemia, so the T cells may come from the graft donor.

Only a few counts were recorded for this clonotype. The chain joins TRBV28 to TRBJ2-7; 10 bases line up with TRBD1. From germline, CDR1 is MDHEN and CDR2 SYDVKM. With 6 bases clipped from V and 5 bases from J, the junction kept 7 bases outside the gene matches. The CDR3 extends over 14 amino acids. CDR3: CASRPGTGANEQYF. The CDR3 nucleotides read TGTGCCAGCAGACCCGGGACAGGGGCGAACGAGCAGTACTTC.

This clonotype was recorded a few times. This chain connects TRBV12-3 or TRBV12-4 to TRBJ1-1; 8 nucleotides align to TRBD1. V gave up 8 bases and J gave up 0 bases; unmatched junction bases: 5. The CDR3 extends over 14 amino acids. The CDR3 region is CASRPGQVNTEAFF. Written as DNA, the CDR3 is TGTGCCAGCCGCCCGGGACAGGTGAACACTGAAGCTTTCTTT.

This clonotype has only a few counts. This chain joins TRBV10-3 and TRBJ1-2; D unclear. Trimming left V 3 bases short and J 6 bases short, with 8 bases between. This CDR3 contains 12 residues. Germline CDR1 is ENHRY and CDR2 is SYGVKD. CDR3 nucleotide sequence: TGTGCCATCAGTGATTTAAGGAATGGCTACACCTTC. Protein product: CAISDLRNGYTF.

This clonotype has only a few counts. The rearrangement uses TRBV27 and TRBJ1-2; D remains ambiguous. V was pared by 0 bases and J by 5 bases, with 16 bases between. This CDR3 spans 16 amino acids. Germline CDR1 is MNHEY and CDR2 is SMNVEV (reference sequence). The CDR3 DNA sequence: TGTGCCAGCAGTTTATCTTTTTCCACCGACCTTTATGGCTACACCTTC. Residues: CASSLSFSTDLYGYTF.

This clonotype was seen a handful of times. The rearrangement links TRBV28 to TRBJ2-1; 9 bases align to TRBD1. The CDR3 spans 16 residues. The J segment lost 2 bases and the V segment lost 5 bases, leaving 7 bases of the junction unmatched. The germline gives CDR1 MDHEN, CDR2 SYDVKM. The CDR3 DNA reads TGTGCCAGCAGTCCCTACCGGGACAGGGCCTACAATGAGCAGTTCTTC. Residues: CASSPYRDRAYNEQFF. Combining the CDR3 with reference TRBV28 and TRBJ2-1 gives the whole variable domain DVKVTQSSRYLVKRTGEKVFLECVQDMDHENMFWYRQDPGLGLRLIYFSYDVKMKEKGDIPEGYSVSREKKERFSLILESASTNQTSMYLCASSPYRDRAYNEQFFGPGTRLTVL.